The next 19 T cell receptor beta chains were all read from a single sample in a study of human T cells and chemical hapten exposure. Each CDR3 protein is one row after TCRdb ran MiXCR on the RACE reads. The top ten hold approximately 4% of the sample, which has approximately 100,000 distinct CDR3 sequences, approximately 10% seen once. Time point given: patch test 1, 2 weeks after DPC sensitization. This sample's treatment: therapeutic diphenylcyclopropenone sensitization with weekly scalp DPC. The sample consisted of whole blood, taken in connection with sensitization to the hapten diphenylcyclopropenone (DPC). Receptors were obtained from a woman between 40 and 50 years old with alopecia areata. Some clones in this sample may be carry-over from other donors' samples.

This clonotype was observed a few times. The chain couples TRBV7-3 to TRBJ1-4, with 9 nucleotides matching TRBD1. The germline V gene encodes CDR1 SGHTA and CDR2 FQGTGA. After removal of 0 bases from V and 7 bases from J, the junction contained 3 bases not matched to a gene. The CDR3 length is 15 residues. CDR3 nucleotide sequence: TGTGCCAGCAGCTTAACGGGACAGGGTCTTGAAAAACTGTTTTTT. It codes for CASSLTGQGLEKLFF.

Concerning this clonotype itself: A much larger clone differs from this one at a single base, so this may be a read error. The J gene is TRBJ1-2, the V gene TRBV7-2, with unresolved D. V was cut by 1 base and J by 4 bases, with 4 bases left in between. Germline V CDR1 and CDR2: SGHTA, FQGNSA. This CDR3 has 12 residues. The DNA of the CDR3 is TGTGCCAGCAGCTTAGGGGGCTATGGCTACACCTTC. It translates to CASSLGGYGYTF. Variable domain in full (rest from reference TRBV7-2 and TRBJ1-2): GAGVSQSPSNKVTEKGKDVELRCDPISGHTALYWYRQSLGQGLEFLIYFQGNSAPDKSGLPSDRFSAERTGGSVSTLTIQRTQQEDSAVYLCASSLGGYGYTFGSGTRLTVV.

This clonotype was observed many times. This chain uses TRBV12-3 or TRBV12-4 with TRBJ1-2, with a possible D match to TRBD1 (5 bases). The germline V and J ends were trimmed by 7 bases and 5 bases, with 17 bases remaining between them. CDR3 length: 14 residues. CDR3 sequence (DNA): TGTGCCAGCACACTGGGGGGTTTCGGGTATGGCTACACCTTC. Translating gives CASTLGGFGYGYTF.

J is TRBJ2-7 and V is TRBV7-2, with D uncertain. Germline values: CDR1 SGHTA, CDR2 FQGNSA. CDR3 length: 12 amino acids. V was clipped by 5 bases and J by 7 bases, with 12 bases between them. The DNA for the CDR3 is TGTGCCAGCAGCCTTCTCGGCAAGGAGCAGTACTTC. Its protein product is CASSLLGKEQYF.

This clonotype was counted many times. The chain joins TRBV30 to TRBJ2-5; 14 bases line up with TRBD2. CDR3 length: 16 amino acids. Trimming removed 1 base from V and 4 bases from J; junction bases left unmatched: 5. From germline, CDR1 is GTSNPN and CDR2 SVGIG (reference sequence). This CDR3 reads CAWSDIGLAGGETQYF. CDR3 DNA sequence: TGTGCCTGGAGTGACATCGGACTAGCGGGAGGAGAGACCCAGTACTTC.

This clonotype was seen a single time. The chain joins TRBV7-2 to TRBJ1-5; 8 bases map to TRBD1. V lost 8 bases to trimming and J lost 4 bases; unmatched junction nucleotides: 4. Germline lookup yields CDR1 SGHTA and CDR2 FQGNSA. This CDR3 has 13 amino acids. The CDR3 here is CASRTGPNQPQHF. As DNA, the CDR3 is TGTGCCAGCCGGACAGGGCCAAATCAGCCCCAGCATTTT.

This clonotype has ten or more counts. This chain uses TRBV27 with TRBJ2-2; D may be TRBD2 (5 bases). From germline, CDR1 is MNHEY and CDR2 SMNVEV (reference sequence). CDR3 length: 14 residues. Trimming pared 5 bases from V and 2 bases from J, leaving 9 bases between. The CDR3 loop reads CASSIGLNTGELFF. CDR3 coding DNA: TGTGCCAGCAGTATCGGACTCAACACCGGGGAGCTGTTTTTT.

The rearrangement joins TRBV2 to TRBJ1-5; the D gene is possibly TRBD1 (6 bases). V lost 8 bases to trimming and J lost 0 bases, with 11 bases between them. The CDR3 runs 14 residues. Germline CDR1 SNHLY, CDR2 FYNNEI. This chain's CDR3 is CASEGQYSNQPQHF. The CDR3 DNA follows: TGTGCCAGCGAAGGACAGTATAGCAATCAGCCCCAGCATTTT.

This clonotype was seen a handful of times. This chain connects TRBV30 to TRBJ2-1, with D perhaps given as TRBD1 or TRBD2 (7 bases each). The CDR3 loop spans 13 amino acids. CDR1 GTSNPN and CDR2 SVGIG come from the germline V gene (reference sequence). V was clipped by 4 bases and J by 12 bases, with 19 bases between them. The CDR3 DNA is TGTGCCTGGACCTCTACAGGGGAGGGTGGGCAGTTCTTC. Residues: CAWTSTGEGGQFF.

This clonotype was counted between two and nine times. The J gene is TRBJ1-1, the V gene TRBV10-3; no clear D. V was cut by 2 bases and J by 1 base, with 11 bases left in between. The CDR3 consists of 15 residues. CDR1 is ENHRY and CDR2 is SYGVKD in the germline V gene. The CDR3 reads CAISEPYTRNTEAFF. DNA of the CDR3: TGTGCCATCAGTGAGCCGTATACAAGGAACACTGAAGCTTTCTTT.

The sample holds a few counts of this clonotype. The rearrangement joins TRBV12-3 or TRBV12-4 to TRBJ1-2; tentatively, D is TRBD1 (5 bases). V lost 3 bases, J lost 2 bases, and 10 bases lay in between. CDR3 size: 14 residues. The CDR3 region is CASSFKGRNYGYTF. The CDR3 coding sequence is TGTGCCAGCAGTTTTAAGGGGAGAAACTATGGCTACACCTTC.

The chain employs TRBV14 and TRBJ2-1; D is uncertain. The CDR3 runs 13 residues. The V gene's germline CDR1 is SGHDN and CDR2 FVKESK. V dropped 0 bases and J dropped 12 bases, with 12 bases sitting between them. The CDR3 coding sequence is TGTGCCAGCAGCCAAGATCAGACCACCCGGCAGTTCTTC. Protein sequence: CASSQDQTTRQFF.

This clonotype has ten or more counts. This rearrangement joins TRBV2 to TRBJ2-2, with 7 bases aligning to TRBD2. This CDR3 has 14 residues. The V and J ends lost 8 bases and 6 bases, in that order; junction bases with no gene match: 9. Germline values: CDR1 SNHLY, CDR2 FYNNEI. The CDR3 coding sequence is TGTGCCAGCCGGAGGTGGGAGGGCGCCGGGGAGCTGTTTTTT. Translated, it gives CASRRWEGAGELFF.

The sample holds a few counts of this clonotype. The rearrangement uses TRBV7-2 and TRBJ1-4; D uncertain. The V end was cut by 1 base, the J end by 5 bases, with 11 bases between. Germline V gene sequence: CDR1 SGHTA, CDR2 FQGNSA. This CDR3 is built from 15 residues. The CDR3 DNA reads TGTGCCAGCAGCTTAGTGGGCAGCCTCAATGAAAAACTGTTTTTT. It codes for CASSLVGSLNEKLFF.

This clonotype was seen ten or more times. The CDR3 protein is CASSLRGRGYYEQYF. The CDR3 region has the DNA TGTGCCAGCAGCTTAAGAGGCAGGGGGTACTACGAGCAGTACTTC. The chain uses TRBV7-2 and TRBJ2-7, with TRBD1 matching 7 bases. CDR3 size: 15 residues. From germline, CDR1 is SGHTA and CDR2 FQGNSA. Losses at the gene ends were 2 bases for V and 3 bases for J; bases not matched to a gene: 7. The variable domain in full, with the rest retrieved from reference TRBV7-2 and TRBJ2-7, is GAGVSQSPSNKVTEKGKDVELRCDPISGHTALYWYRQSLGQGLEFLIYFQGNSAPDKSGLPSDRFSAERTGGSVSTLTIQRTQQEDSAVYLCASSLRGRGYYEQYFGPGTRLTVT.

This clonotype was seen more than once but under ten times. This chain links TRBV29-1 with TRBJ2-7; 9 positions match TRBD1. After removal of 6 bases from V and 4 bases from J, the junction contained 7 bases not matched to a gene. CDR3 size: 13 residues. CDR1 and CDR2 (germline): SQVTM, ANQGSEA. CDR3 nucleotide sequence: TGCAGCGTGCTCACAGGGGGCGGGTACGAGCAGTACTTC. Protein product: CSVLTGGGYEQYF.

CDR3 in amino acids: CASSFSGAGGNEQFF. The CDR3 region has the DNA TGTGCCAGTAGTTTCTCGGGGGCGGGCGGCAATGAGCAGTTCTTC. The chain employs TRBV19 and TRBJ2-1; either TRBD1 or TRBD2 may fit D (6 bases each). CDR1 is LNHDA and CDR2 is SQIVND in the germline V gene (reference sequence). The CDR3 runs to 15 residues. Trimming pared 5 bases from V and 6 bases from J, leaving 17 bases between.

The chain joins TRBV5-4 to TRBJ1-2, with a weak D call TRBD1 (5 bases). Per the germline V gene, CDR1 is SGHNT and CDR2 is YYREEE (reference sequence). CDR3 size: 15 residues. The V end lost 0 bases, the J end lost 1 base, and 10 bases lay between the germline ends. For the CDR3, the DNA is TGTGCCAGCAGCTTGGCGGGGCGGGATAACTATGGCTACACCTTC. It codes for CASSLAGRDNYGYTF.

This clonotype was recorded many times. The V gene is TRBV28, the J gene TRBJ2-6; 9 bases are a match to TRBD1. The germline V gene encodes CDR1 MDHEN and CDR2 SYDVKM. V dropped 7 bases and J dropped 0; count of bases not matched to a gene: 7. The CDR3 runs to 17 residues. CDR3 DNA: TGTGCCAGCACCTTTACAGGGGGCCGCTCTGGGGCCAACGTCCTGACTTTC. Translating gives CASTFTGGRSGANVLTF.